A selection of T cell receptor beta chains follows, all from one sample in a study of CD8+ T cells in alopecia areata. Libraries were prepared by immunoSEQ multiplex PCR; TCRdb keeps only in-frame clonotypes and omits some of them. In the table there are about 210,000 clones, under 70% of which are singletons. This specimen consisted of CD4+ T cells sorted from blood, obtained at roughly week 45, from a patient treated with tofacitinib. Receptors were obtained from a human donor with alopecia areata. The CDR3 runs from the conserved cysteine through the conserved F or W. Fields, in order: V gene, clone size, J gene, D gene, CDR3 protein, CDR3 DNA. A D gene is named only where the DNA matches it firmly. Size tells how often a clone was seen (once, few, many) or the class of an expanded clone, and some rows leave it out.

>TRBV9|.|TRBJ2-5|TRBD1
CASRAGTGLETQYF
TGTGCCAGCAGGGCCGGGACAGGACTGGAGACCCAGTACTTC
>TRBV23-1|.|TRBJ2-1|.
CASTQVFRGDNEQFF
TGCGCCAGCACTCAAGTATTCCGGGGCGACAATGAGCAGTTCTTC
>TRBV18|once|TRBJ1-1|.
CASSLSQVVNTEAFF
TGTGCCAGCTCACTATCACAGGTTGTGAACACTGAAGCTTTCTTT
>TRBV25-1|few|TRBJ2-7|.
CASSDGTAYEQYF
TGTGCCAGCAGTGACGGAACAGCCTACGAGCAGTACTTC
>TRBV20-1|.|TRBJ2-7|.
CSADNSYEQYF
TGCAGTGCCGACAACTCCTACGAGCAGTACTTC
>TRBV6-6|.|TRBJ1-3|.
CASSYIGSGNTIYF
TGTGCCAGCAGTTACATAGGGTCTGGAAACACCATATATTTT
>TRBV28|.|TRBJ2-7|.
CASGIGIREQYF
TGTGCCAGCGGAATCGGGATTCGAGAGCAGTACTTC
>TRBV6-5|.|TRBJ1-1|.
CASSTPRGEAFF
TGTGCCAGCAGTACCCCACGGGGTGAAGCTTTCTTT
>TRBV29-1|.|TRBJ2-3|TRBD2
CSVVLASDTQYF
TGCAGCGTTGTACTAGCGTCAGATACGCAGTATTTT
>TRBV29-1|.|TRBJ1-2|.
CSVDAYGYTF
TGCAGCGTTGATGCCTATGGCTACACCTTC
>TRBV10-3|once|TRBJ2-3|TRBD1
CAISAGQGAGTDTQYF
TGTGCCATCAGTGCGGGACAGGGGGCCGGCACAGATACGCAGTATTTT
>TRBV11-2|.|TRBJ2-7|.
CASSLDRGSYEQYF
TGTGCCAGCAGCTTAGATCGGGGCTCCTACGAGCAGTACTTC
>TRBV25-1|.|TRBJ2-6|.
CASSTDRTYSGANVLTF
TGTGCCAGCAGTACAGACAGGACATACTCTGGGGCCAACGTCCTGACTTTC